This is a list of T cell receptor beta chains from one sample in a study of T cells expressing NK-cell markers. TCRdb re-called the 5' RACE reads and shows each CDR3 protein once, DNA omitted. This listing includes 450,000 to 600,000 distinct CDR3 sequences. Sequenced input: blood T cells: a sorted CD56 or NKG2C T cell subset, CD4+ or CD8+ T cells, or bulk PBMC T cells (not recorded which). The receptors derive from a young man in good health. The CDR3 runs from the conserved cysteine through the conserved F or W. The order of the fields is CDR3 length, J gene, V gene, CDR3 protein.

cdr3_length: 11
j_call: TRBJ2-3
v_call: TRBV12-3/TRBV12-4
cdr3_aa: CASSWAGTQYF

cdr3_length: 11
j_call: TRBJ2-3
v_call: TRBV6-2/TRBV6-3
cdr3_aa: CASSYGTSEDF

cdr3_length: 13
j_call: TRBJ1-3
v_call: TRBV7-9
cdr3_aa: CASSYDRGNTIYF

cdr3_length: 13
j_call: TRBJ2-3
v_call: TRBV9
cdr3_aa: CASEGQDTDTQYF

cdr3_length: 15
j_call: TRBJ2-5
v_call: TRBV21-1
cdr3_aa: CASSKAAVGLKTQYF

cdr3_length: 15
j_call: TRBJ1-2
v_call: TRBV20-1
cdr3_aa: CSARVLHSGVYGYTF

cdr3_length: 15
j_call: TRBJ2-2
v_call: TRBV5-1
cdr3_aa: CASQQGSKGTGELFF

cdr3_length: 13
j_call: TRBJ1-3
v_call: TRBV12-3/TRBV12-4
cdr3_aa: CASSDSSGNTIYF

cdr3_length: 16
j_call: TRBJ2-3
v_call: TRBV5-5
cdr3_aa: CASRTSGRGSTDTQYF

cdr3_length: 18
j_call: TRBJ2-1
v_call: TRBV7-9
cdr3_aa: CASSPYMGGGRANNEQFF

cdr3_length: 15
j_call: TRBJ1-2
v_call: TRBV4-3
cdr3_aa: CASSHFTDRFYGYTF

cdr3_length: 15
j_call: TRBJ2-5
v_call: TRBV10-3
cdr3_aa: CAISGIEGYQETQYF

cdr3_length: 15
j_call: TRBJ1-1
v_call: TRBV5-1
cdr3_aa: CASSRQGFWDTEAFF

cdr3_length: 15
j_call: TRBJ2-1
v_call: TRBV5-1
cdr3_aa: CASSLEGQTRAEQFF

cdr3_length: 15
j_call: TRBJ2-3
v_call: TRBV30
cdr3_aa: CAWSGLAVSTDTQYF

cdr3_length: 15
j_call: TRBJ1-2
v_call: TRBV24-1
cdr3_aa: CATSEPQGPSYGYTF

cdr3_length: 15
j_call: TRBJ1-1
v_call: TRBV20-1
cdr3_aa: CSARKSGVGNTEAFF

cdr3_length: 18
j_call: TRBJ2-1
v_call: TRBV24-1
cdr3_aa: CATSDPSERQASYNEQFF

cdr3_length: 15
j_call: TRBJ2-3
v_call: TRBV5-4
cdr3_aa: CASRSTGMGTDTQYF

cdr3_length: 14
j_call: TRBJ2-3
v_call: TRBV18
cdr3_aa: CASSGTIGTDTQYF

cdr3_length: 14
j_call: TRBJ2-1
v_call: TRBV12-3/TRBV12-4
cdr3_aa: CASTPRASYNEQFF

cdr3_length: 15
j_call: TRBJ2-5
v_call: TRBV7-9
cdr3_aa: CASSLAGTSGVPTYF

cdr3_length: 17
j_call: TRBJ2-1
v_call: TRBV24-1
cdr3_aa: CATSDSPGTGDYNEQFF

cdr3_length: 12
j_call: TRBJ2-7
v_call: TRBV5-6
cdr3_aa: CASSTPRSVSYF

cdr3_length: 13
j_call: TRBJ2-7
v_call: TRBV7-9
cdr3_aa: CASSLVQSYEQYF

cdr3_length: 17
j_call: TRBJ2-4
v_call: TRBV7-9
cdr3_aa: CASSSSGTGLAKNIQYF

cdr3_length: 13
j_call: TRBJ2-1
v_call: TRBV5-5
cdr3_aa: CASSGIVANEQFF

cdr3_length: 17
j_call: TRBJ2-1
v_call: TRBV5-1
cdr3_aa: CASSFKYWGAEDNEQFF

cdr3_length: 15
j_call: TRBJ2-3
v_call: TRBV7-9
cdr3_aa: CASSSRRLGTDTQYF

cdr3_length: 15
j_call: TRBJ2-3
v_call: TRBV20-1
cdr3_aa: CSAGGQNSHRDTQYF

cdr3_length: 15
j_call: TRBJ2-2
v_call: TRBV5-1
cdr3_aa: CASRTNRGRIGELFF

cdr3_length: 17
j_call: TRBJ2-3
v_call: TRBV28
cdr3_aa: CASSLWASGKDSDTQYF

cdr3_length: 13
j_call: TRBJ2-3
v_call: TRBV29-1
cdr3_aa: CSRTSGSSDTQYF

cdr3_length: 13
j_call: TRBJ2-1
v_call: TRBV4-1
cdr3_aa: CASSHSRGNEQFF

cdr3_length: 14
j_call: TRBJ2-7
v_call: TRBV29-1
cdr3_aa: CSVEDRAAGYEQYF

cdr3_length: 14
j_call: TRBJ2-7
v_call: TRBV19
cdr3_aa: CASSIRQAGGEQYF

cdr3_length: 16
j_call: TRBJ2-1
v_call: TRBV3-1
cdr3_aa: CASSQAGTSGLNEQFF

cdr3_length: 12
j_call: TRBJ2-1
v_call: TRBV7-9
cdr3_aa: CASSLFEGEQFF

cdr3_length: 15
j_call: TRBJ2-3
v_call: TRBV5-1
cdr3_aa: CASSLGSRDSPTQYF

cdr3_length: 16
j_call: TRBJ2-2
v_call: TRBV13
cdr3_aa: CASSLAYRDNTGELFF

cdr3_length: 14
j_call: TRBJ2-7
v_call: TRBV5-5
cdr3_aa: CASSRDRGHYEQYF

cdr3_length: 14
j_call: TRBJ2-1
v_call: TRBV5-1
cdr3_aa: CASLPGTPQNEQFF

cdr3_length: 18
j_call: TRBJ2-3
v_call: TRBV14
cdr3_aa: CASSQGRLVSGVADTQYF

cdr3_length: 14
j_call: TRBJ2-1
v_call: TRBV19
cdr3_aa: CASSLRGRYDEQFF

cdr3_length: 15
j_call: TRBJ2-3
v_call: TRBV29-1
cdr3_aa: CSVEIPGQGTDTQYF

cdr3_length: 16
j_call: TRBJ2-5
v_call: TRBV5-1
cdr3_aa: CASSAEPGRRRGTQYF

cdr3_length: 13
j_call: TRBJ2-5
v_call: TRBV28
cdr3_aa: CASSKTGIETQYF

cdr3_length: 15
j_call: TRBJ2-3
v_call: TRBV29-1
cdr3_aa: CSVAPMELEIDTQYF

cdr3_length: 16
j_call: TRBJ2-5
v_call: TRBV5-1
cdr3_aa: CASSSTGGRAGETQYF

cdr3_length: 17
j_call: TRBJ2-5
v_call: TRBV4-2
cdr3_aa: CASSPRTRGRGEETQYF

cdr3_length: 13
j_call: TRBJ2-1
v_call: TRBV6-1
cdr3_aa: CASAGLAFNEQFF

cdr3_length: 13
j_call: TRBJ2-3
v_call: TRBV12-5
cdr3_aa: CASGLAGTDTQYF

cdr3_length: 15
j_call: TRBJ1-4
v_call: TRBV5-1
cdr3_aa: CASSTRQGPDEKLFF